Listed here are 11 T cell receptor beta chains from one sample, sequenced in a study of blood T cell repertoires in COVID-19. Sequenced by immunoSEQ multiplex PCR; TCRdb stores in-frame clones only, minus some. Here the sample spans 250,000 to 300,000 clones, 75% to 95% being singletons. Source material: PBMCs or T cells enriched from blood (not recorded which). The receptors stem from a woman in her 30s who had recovered from COVID-19.

This chain uses TRBV28 with TRBJ2-3; tentatively, D is TRBD1 (5 bases). Per the germline V gene, CDR1 is MDHEN and CDR2 is SYDVKM. The CDR3 length is 15 residues. Trimming stripped 5 bases from V and 0 bases from J, with 12 bases between. DNA of the CDR3: TGTGCCAGCAGTAAAAGGCCAGGGAGCACAGATACGCAGTATTTT. Translation: CASSKRPGSTDTQYF.

In its sample, this clone was seen once. The V call is TRBV29-1, the J call TRBJ2-5; 8 bases line up with TRBD1. J gave up 5 bases and V 6 bases, and 11 bases lay outside the gene matches. This CDR3 is 14 amino acids long. Germline V gene sequence: CDR1 SQVTM, CDR2 ANQGSEA. Here the CDR3 DNA reads TGCAGCGTCCGCCGGGGGCAGGGGGCGGAGACCCAGTACTTC. It encodes CSVRRGQGAETQYF.

The chain joins TRBV28 to TRBJ1-3; D is undetermined. V lost 5 bases to trimming and J lost 4 bases, with 18 bases between them. The CDR3 has 16 residues. The germline gives CDR1 MDHEN, CDR2 SYDVKM. The CDR3 here is CASSPRSPLSGNTIYF. CDR3 sequence (DNA): TGTGCCAGCAGTCCGAGATCCCCTCTGTCCGGAAACACCATATATTTT. Drawing the rest from reference TRBV28 and TRBJ1-3, the complete variable domain is DVKVTQSSRYLVKRTGEKVFLECVQDMDHENMFWYRQDPGLGLRLIYFSYDVKMKEKGDIPEGYSVSREKKERFSLILESASTNQTSMYLCASSPRSPLSGNTIYFGEGSWLTVV.

The rearrangement uses TRBV9 and TRBJ1-1, with a possible D match to TRBD1 (5 bases). CDR3 length: 15 amino acids. In germline, CDR1 is SGDLS, CDR2 YYNGEE. V lost 3 bases and J lost 1, with 13 bases in between. CDR3 nucleotides: TGTGCCAGCAGCGCGGGAGGGGCTCAGAACACTGAAGCTTTCTTT. It is translated as CASSAGGAQNTEAFF.

CDR3 protein: CASSLGQEVDTQYF. The CDR3 DNA sequence: TGCGCCAGCAGCTTGGGGCAGGAGGTAGATACGCAGTATTTT. The chain uses TRBV5-1 and TRBJ2-3; a possible D gene is TRBD2 (5 bases). The V gene's germline CDR1 is SGHRS and CDR2 YFSETQ. The CDR3 consists of 14 residues. V lost 0 bases and J lost 5, with 10 bases in between.

The chain uses TRBV7-9 and TRBJ2-1; TRBD2 matches 7 bases. Germline CDR1 SEHNR, CDR2 FQNEAQ (reference sequence). The CDR3 has 15 residues. The V gene end was trimmed by 4 bases and the J gene end by 5 bases; junction bases not matched to a gene: 8. In nucleotides, the CDR3 is TGTGCCAGCAGCTCCGGACTAGTTGTGAACAATGAGCAGTTCTTC. Its translation: CASSSGLVVNNEQFF.

The chain carries TRBV4-3 and TRBJ2-1; TRBD2 matches at 8 bases. J gave up 8 bases and V 3 bases, and 12 bases lay outside the gene matches. The CDR3 totals 16 residues. The germline gives CDR1 LGHNA, CDR2 YSLEER. In DNA form, the CDR3 reads TGCGCCAGCAGCCAGAGTCCCGGGACTAGTGTGGATGAGCAGTTCTTC. Translating gives CASSQSPGTSVDEQFF.

The V and J genes are TRBV4-3 and TRBJ2-1, with D possibly matching TRBD2 (6 bases). CDR1 and CDR2 from the germline V gene are LGHNA and YSLEER. The V end lost 0 bases, the J end lost 10 bases, and 10 bases lay between the germline ends. CDR3 length: 13 amino acids. The DNA for the CDR3 is TGCGCCAGCAGCCAAGATAATCGGGGGGAGCAGTTCTTC. Translation: CASSQDNRGEQFF.

This clone occurred once. The genes are TRBV6-6 and TRBJ1-1, with D uncertain. Germline CDR1 MNHNY, CDR2 SVGAGI (reference sequence). This CDR3 spans 14 amino acids. V was shortened by 5 bases and J by 6 bases, with 16 bases between the two germline ends. CDR3: CASSPALRGAEAFF. The CDR3 coding sequence is TGTGCCAGCAGTCCCGCCCTGCGAGGCGCTGAAGCTTTCTTT.

The gene calls are TRBV7-6 and TRBJ2-6, with 7 bases lining up with TRBD1. This CDR3 has 16 amino acids. Germline V gives CDR1 SGHVS, CDR2 FNYEAQ. After removal of 5 bases from V and 0 bases from J, the junction contained 4 bases not matched to a gene. In DNA form, the CDR3 reads TGTGCCAGCAGCCCCGGGACAGTCTCTGGGGCCAACGTCCTGACTTTC. It specifies CASSPGTVSGANVLTF. Full variable domain (outside the CDR3, taken from reference TRBV7-6 and TRBJ2-6): GAGVSQSPRYKVTKRGQDVALRCDPISGHVSLYWYRQALGQGPEFLTYFNYEAQQDKSGLPNDRFSAERPEGSISTLTIQRTEQRDSAMYRCASSPGTVSGANVLTFGAGSRLTVL.

CDR3 in DNA: TGTGCCAGCAGCCTCGCCCGGGGCACTAGCGGGAGGGCGGATACGCAGTATTTT. This sequence encodes CASSLARGTSGRADTQYF. The chain is built from TRBV9 and TRBJ2-3; 13 bases match TRBD2. This CDR3 is built from 18 residues. The J segment lost 6 bases and the V segment lost 4 bases, leaving 14 bases of the junction unmatched. Looked up from germline, CDR1 is SGDLS and CDR2 is YYNGEE.